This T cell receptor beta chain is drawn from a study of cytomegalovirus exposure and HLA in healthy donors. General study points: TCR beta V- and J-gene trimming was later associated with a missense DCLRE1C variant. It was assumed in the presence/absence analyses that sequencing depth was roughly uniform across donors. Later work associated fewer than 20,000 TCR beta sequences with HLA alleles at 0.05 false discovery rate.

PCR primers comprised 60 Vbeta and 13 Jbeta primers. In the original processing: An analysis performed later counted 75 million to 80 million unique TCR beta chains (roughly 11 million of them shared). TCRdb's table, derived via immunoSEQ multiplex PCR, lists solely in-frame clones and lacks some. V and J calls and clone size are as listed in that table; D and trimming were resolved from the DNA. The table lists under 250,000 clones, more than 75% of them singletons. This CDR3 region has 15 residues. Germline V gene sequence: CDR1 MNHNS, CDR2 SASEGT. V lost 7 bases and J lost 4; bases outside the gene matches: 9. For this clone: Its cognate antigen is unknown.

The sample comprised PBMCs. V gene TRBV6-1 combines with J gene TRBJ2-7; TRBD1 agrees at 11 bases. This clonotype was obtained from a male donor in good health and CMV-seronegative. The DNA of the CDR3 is TGTGCCAGCATTCCCCCCGGGACAGGGGGGTACGAGCAGTACTTC. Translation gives CASIPPGTGGYEQYF.